One T cell receptor (beta chain) is described in this entry. Ten or more counts support this clonotype. Its antigen target is currently unknown. The record has no base qualities; no much larger clone is one base away. Including cysteine and phenylalanine, the CDR3 has 17 amino acids. CDR3 DNA only is kept here, 51 bases in frame from base 1. V and J lose 1 base and 9 bases, and a span of 19 bases separates them. The germline V gene yields SGHTA for CDR1 and FQGNSA for CDR2. TCR alpha and beta CDR3 regions were amplified with the iRepertoire nested amplicon-rescue multiplex PCR (arm-PCR) platform from RNA. The input for one-step reverse transcription and amplification was about 100-400 ng of tissue mRNA or PBMC total RNA. Following bead purification, Illumina adapters were added by a secondary multiplex PCR, and libraries between 200 and 400 bp were gel-purified. The libraries contained internal 6-nucleotide barcodes that were used for demultiplexing. The libraries were sequenced on an Illumina MiSeq using 2x220 or 2x250 nucleotide paired-end reads. From the authors' description of their analysis: Paired reads were merged with FLASH 1.2.11 and aligned to the GRCh37 human genome with BWA-MEM before extracting TRA and TRB reads. V and J assignment used an IMGT-derived reference of cassette sequences and CDR3 motifs that included pseudogenes. Reads were translated in three frames, and productive CDR3s were defined as those with a C...FGXG motif and no stop codons. A clonotype was defined as a unique combination of a V-J cassette pair and a CDR3 amino acid sequence. Hamming distance filtering was applied to reads, with thresholds set by the sequence error rate of each sample in mapped regions. TCRdb trimmed public reads at Q25 via fastp, called clones via MiXCR and kept in-frame beta chains. CDR3 protein sequences are deduplicated, and each keeps its most common genes and DNA. These V and J calls originate from TCRdb's pipeline instead of the authors' own analysis. The sample table records 93,000 or so distinct CDR3 sequences; 29% of these occur just once. About 40% of the sample comes from the top ten.

The data were taken from a study of glioma-infiltrating T cells (dated by TCRdb to the mid-2010s). As for the study more broadly: The study sequenced TCR alpha- and beta-chain repertoires from glioma tissue, from non-neoplastic brain tissue and from matched peripheral blood mononuclear cells. To gauge divergence between tissue and blood T-cell populations, every tissue-infiltrating repertoire was compared against the peripheral blood repertoire from the same patient. Three low-grade glioma patients, several primary glioblastoma patients, and three non-glioma patients who contributed non-neoplastic brain tissue made up the paired cohort. General findings and caveats noted by the study authors: Tissue and blood shared very few CDR3 sequences, a result attributed to high CDR3 diversity and limited sampling. Group comparisons were based on small numbers of patients: three non-neoplastic, three low-grade glioma and seven to nine glioblastoma patients. In non-neoplastic patients, VJ-independent divergence between tissue and blood fell below expectation, whereas in all gliomas, and especially in low-grade gliomas, the divergence rose above expectation.

Sequences were obtained from glioma tissue, nonneoplastic brain tissue, or PBMCs (not recorded which). The sequence joins TRBV7-2 to TRBJ1-6, with a tentative D gene TRBD1 over 5 matching bases. This clonotype originated in a human donor with low-grade glioma or glioblastoma, undergoing nonglioma brain surgery, or in good health (not recorded which). The CDR3 in this case is CASSLGGVRLGRSPLHF. Here is the DNA: TGTGCCAGCAGCTTAGGGGGGGTCAGATTGGGGCGTTCACCCCTCCACTTT.